These T cell receptor beta chains were read from a single sample in a study of regulatory T cells in long-lasting Graves disease. TCRdb re-called the multiplex PCR reads with MiXCR, one entry per CDR3 protein. The repertoire holds 300,000 to 350,000 distinct CDR3 sequences, about 18% seen once, with roughly 29% in the top ten. The material was peripheral blood mononuclear cells (PBMCs), obtained when the disease was refractory, from a patient treated with antithyroid drugs. All receptors come from a female donor with Graves disease. CDR3s include the opening cysteine and the closing phenylalanine or tryptophan. A D gene is named only where the DNA matches it firmly. The listing skips clone size in some rows; elsewhere it reads once, few, many or a size class.

abundance	d_gene	v_gene	j_gene	CDR3nt	CDR3aa
few	.	TRBV3-2	TRBJ1-4	TGTGCCAGCAGCCAAGAATCCTCAGGGACAGATGAAAAACTGTTTTTT	CASSQESSGTDEKLFF
.	.	TRBV29-1	TRBJ2-2	TGCAGCGGGACAAACACCGGGGAGCTGTTTTTT	CSGTNTGELFF
few	.	TRBV27	TRBJ2-7	TGTGCCAGCAGTTCGGGCTCCGGGATTACGCTTTCTGGCGAGCAGTACTTC	CASSSGSGITLSGEQYF
many	.	TRBV12-3/TRBV12-4	TRBJ2-7	TGTGCCAGCAGTACCGGGGAGCGGGTGTCCTCCTACGAGCAGTACTTC	CASSTGERVSSYEQYF
.	TRBD2	TRBV9	TRBJ2-7	TGTGCCAGCAGCGTAGCTAAACTAGCGGACACCTACGAGCAGTACTTC	CASSVAKLADTYEQYF
.	.	TRBV4-2	TRBJ1-5	TGTGCCAGCAGCCCAATGAATACCAATCAGCCCCAGCATTTT	CASSPMNTNQPQHF
.	.	TRBV12-3/TRBV12-4	TRBJ2-3	TGTGCCAGCAGTAAGGGGCGTTTTCTGACAGATACGCAGTATTTT	CASSKGRFLTDTQYF
.	TRBD2	TRBV18	TRBJ2-1	TGTGCCAGCTCACCCGGACTAGCGGGTCTCTATGGGCAGTTCTTC	CASSPGLAGLYGQFF
.	TRBD1	TRBV2	TRBJ2-1	TGTGCCAGCAGTGACAGACAGGGGGCAAGAAATGAGCAGTTCTTC	CASSDRQGARNEQFF
few	TRBD1	TRBV24-1	TRBJ2-5	TGTGCCACCAGTGAGGGGACAGGGGCCGCCTTAGAGACCCAGTACTTC	CATSEGTGAALETQYF
.	TRBD2	TRBV3-1	TRBJ2-2	TGTGCCAGCAGCCAGCGGGAGGGTACCGGGGAGCTGTTTTTT	CASSQREGTGELFF
.	.	TRBV7-2	TRBJ2-1	TGTGCCAGCACCCCCCCTTCCAGGGCGGATGAGCAGTTCTTC	CASTPPSRADEQFF
.	TRBD2	TRBV2	TRBJ2-1	TGTGCCAGCAAGGAGCGGGGGGGCGGCAATGAGCAGTTCTTC	CASKERGGGNEQFF
many	.	TRBV5-1	TRBJ1-1	TGCGCCAGCAGCTTCTACCTGCAAGGGGACACTGAAGCTTTCTTT	CASSFYLQGDTEAFF
few	.	TRBV7-2	TRBJ2-7	TGTGCCAGCAGCTTATCAGGGGAACCCTACGAGCAGTACTTC	CASSLSGEPYEQYF
few	.	TRBV5-6	TRBJ1-6	TGTGCCAGCAGCTTTAGTGTAGGGTCACCCCTCCACTTT	CASSFSVGSPLHF
few	TRBD2	TRBV11-3	TRBJ2-7	TGTGCCAGCAGCCCCTCGAGAGAACTAGCGGGAGAAGAGGGGAACTACTACGAGCAGTACTTC	CASSPSRELAGEEGNYYEQYF
many	.	TRBV28	TRBJ1-1	TGTGCCAGCTCGGACTTTGAAGCTTTCTTT	CASSDFEAFF
.	.	TRBV10-3	TRBJ1-4	TGTGCCATCAAGCGGGGAACTAATGAAAAACTGTTTTTT	CAIKRGTNEKLFF
.	.	TRBV5-4	TRBJ1-1	TGTGCCAGCAGCCTCTTCGGGGGGCCCGAGAACACTGAAGCTTTCTTT	CASSLFGGPENTEAFF
.	.	TRBV6-5	TRBJ2-7	TGTGCCAGCAGTTACTCTATGGTCGGCGAGCAGTACTTC	CASSYSMVGEQYF
few	TRBD2	TRBV9	TRBJ2-2	TGTGCCAGCAGCGGGGAGGCGGGAGCGTTCAGCGGGGAGCTGTTTTTT	CASSGEAGAFSGELFF
many	TRBD1	TRBV7-8	TRBJ2-7	TGTGCCAGCAGCCCGAGGACAGGGTCGTCCCGCGAGCAGTACTTC	CASSPRTGSSREQYF
few	.	TRBV11-2	TRBJ1-2	TGTGCCAGCAGCCCCGGCTCGGGGGGCTATGGCTACACCTTC	CASSPGSGGYGYTF
few	.	TRBV4-2	TRBJ2-3	TGTGCCAGCAGCCCCCCCCGGGAGCATGTAGATACGCAGTATTTT	CASSPPREHVDTQYF
few	.	TRBV6-2/TRBV6-3	TRBJ2-2	TGTGCCAGCAGTTACCTTGGGGGCACGAACACCGGGGAGCTGTTTTTT	CASSYLGGTNTGELFF
.	TRBD1	TRBV7-8	TRBJ1-1	TGTGCCAGCAGCCTCATGAGCAGGGGGGATACTGAAGCTTTCTTT	CASSLMSRGDTEAFF
many	.	TRBV13	TRBJ1-1	TGTGCCAGCAGCCGGAGGGTGACGAACACTGAAGCTTTCTTT	CASSRRVTNTEAFF
few	.	TRBV3-1	TRBJ1-6	TGTGCCAGCAGCCAGAGGGGGACGGGCAATTCACCCCTCCACTTT	CASSQRGTGNSPLHF
many	.	TRBV20-1	TRBJ1-2	TGCAGTGCTAGAGATCCCCAAATATGGGGAACTAACTATGGCTACACCTTC	CSARDPQIWGTNYGYTF
.	.	TRBV7-2	TRBJ1-3	TGTGCCAGCAACACAGGGTTGGGAAACACCATATATTTT	CASNTGLGNTIYF
many	.	TRBV30	TRBJ1-1	TGTGCCTGGGGCACTGGGGGTAACACTGAAGCTTTCTTT	CAWGTGGNTEAFF
few	.	TRBV27	TRBJ2-7	TGTGCCAGCAGGAAGAGACCGGTCGGCGAGCAGTACTTC	CASRKRPVGEQYF
many	.	TRBV7-7	TRBJ2-5	TGTGCTAGCGGTCGGGACAGCCAAGAGACCCAGTACTTC	CASGRDSQETQYF
many	.	TRBV18	TRBJ1-2	TGTGCCAGCTCACCGAGGGGAGCAAGGGGCTACACCTTC	CASSPRGARGYTF